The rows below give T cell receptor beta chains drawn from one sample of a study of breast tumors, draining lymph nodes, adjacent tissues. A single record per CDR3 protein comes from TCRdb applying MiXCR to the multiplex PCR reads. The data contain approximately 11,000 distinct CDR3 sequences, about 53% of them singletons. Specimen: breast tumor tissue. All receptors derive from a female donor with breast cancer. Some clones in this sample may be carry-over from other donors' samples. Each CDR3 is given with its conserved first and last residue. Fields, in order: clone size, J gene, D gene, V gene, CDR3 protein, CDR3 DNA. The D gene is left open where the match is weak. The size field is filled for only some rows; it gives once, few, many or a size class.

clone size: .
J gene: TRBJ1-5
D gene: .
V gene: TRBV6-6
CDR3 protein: CASSHNLGAGQPQHF
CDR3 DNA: TGTGCCAGCAGTCACAATCTGGGAGCGGGTCAGCCCCAGCATTTT

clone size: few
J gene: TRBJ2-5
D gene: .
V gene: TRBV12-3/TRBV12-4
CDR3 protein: CASSLGGRQHTLDF
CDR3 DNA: TGTGCCAGCAGTTTAGGGGGACGGCAGCATACATTGGACTTC

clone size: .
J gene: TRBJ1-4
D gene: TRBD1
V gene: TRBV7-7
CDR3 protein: CASSPGTGQGEKLFF
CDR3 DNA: TGTGCTAGCAGCCCTGGGACAGGCCAGGGGGAAAAACTGTTTTTT

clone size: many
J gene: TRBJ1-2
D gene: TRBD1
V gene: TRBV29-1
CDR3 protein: CSGGDSVNYGYTF
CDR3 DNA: TGCAGCGGGGGGGACAGTGTAAACTATGGCTACACCTTC

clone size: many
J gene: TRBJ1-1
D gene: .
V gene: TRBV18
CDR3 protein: CASSPFSIIEEAFF
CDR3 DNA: TGTGCCAGCTCACCATTTTCAATAATTGAGGAAGCTTTCTTT

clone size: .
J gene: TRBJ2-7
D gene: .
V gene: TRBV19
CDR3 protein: CASSIRQGSYEQYF
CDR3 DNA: TGTGCCAGTAGTATTCGTCAGGGATCCTACGAGCAGTACTTC

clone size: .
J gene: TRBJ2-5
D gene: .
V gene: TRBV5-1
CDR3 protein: CASSSDVSQDTQYF
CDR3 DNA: TGCGCCAGCAGTTCTGACGTATCACAAGACACCCAGTACTTC

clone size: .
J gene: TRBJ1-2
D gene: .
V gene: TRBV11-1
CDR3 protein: CASSRQNYGYTF
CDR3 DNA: TGTGCCAGCAGCCGGCAGAACTATGGCTACACCTTC

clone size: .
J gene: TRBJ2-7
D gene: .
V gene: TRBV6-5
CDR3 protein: CASSSGTPDYEQYF
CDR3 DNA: TGTGCCAGCAGTTCCGGGACACCAGATTACGAGCAGTACTTC

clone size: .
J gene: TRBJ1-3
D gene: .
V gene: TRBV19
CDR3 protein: CASSIRGTLGNTIYF
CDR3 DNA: TGTGCCAGTAGTATCCGTGGGACACTTGGAAACACCATATATTTT

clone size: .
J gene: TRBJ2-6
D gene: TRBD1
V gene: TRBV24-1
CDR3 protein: CATSRGGTGANVLTF
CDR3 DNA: TGTGCCACCAGTCGAGGGGGCACTGGGGCCAACGTCCTGACTTTC

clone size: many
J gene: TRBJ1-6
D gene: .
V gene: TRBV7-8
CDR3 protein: CASSRTEGRSPLHF
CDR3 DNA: TGTGCCAGCAGCCGGACGGAAGGTCGGTCACCCCTCCACTTT

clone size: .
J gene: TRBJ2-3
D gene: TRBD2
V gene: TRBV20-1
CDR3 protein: CSSGSADTDTQYF
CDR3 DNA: TGCAGTAGCGGGAGCGCAGACACAGATACGCAGTATTTT

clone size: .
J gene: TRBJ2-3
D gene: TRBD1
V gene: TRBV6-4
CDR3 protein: CASSDSRQGADTQYF
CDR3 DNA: TGTGCCAGCAGTGACTCTAGACAGGGGGCAGATACGCAGTATTTT

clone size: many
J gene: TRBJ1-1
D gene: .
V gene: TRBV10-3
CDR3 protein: CAISDRNTEAFF
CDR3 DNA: TGTGCCATCAGTGACAGGAACACTGAAGCTTTCTTT

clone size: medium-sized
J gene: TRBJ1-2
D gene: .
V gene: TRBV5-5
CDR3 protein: CASSWGGTPIYGYTF
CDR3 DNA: TGTGCCAGCAGCTGGGGGGGTACACCTATCTATGGCTACACCTTC

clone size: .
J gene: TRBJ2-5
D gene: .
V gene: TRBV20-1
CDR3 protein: CSARGPGEGLAETQYF
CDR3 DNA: TGCAGTGCTAGAGGCCCGGGAGAAGGGTTGGCAGAGACCCAGTACTTC

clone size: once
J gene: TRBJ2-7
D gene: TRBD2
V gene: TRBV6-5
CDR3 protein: CASRYRSGDSYEQYF
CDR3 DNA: TGTGCCAGCAGATACAGGAGCGGGGACTCCTACGAGCAGTACTTC

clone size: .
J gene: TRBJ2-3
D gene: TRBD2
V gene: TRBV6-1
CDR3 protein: CASSDSGRRTDTQYF
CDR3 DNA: TGTGCCAGCAGTGATAGCGGGAGACGGACAGATACGCAGTATTTT

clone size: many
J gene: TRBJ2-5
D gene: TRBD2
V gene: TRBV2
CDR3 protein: CASSEAWTSGGAQETHCF
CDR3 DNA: TGTGCCAGCAGTGAAGCCTGGACTAGCGGGGGGGCCCAAGAGACCCACTGCTTC

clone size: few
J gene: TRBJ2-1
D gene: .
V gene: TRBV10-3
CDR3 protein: CAISSPGGDLNEQFF
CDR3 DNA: TGTGCCATCAGTTCCCCCGGTGGGGACTTAAATGAGCAGTTCTTC

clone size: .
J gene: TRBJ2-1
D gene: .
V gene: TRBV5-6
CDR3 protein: CASGKGGDEQLF
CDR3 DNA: TGTGCCAGCGGCAAAGGGGGGGATGAGCAGCTCTTC

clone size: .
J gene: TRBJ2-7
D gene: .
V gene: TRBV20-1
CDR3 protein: CSARDDVEQGIYEQYF
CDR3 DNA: TGCAGTGCTAGAGATGATGTTGAACAGGGTATCTACGAGCAGTACTTC

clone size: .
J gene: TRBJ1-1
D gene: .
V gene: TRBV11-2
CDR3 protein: CASSQPNGNTEAFF
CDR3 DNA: TGTGCCAGCAGCCAACCCAACGGGAACACTGAAGCTTTCTTT

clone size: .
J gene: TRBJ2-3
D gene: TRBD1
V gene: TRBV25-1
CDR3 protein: CASSPGGWADTQYF
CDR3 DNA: TGTGCCAGCAGTCCAGGGGGCTGGGCAGATACGCAGTATTTT

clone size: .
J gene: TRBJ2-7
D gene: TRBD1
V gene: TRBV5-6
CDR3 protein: CASSLEGAVYEQYF
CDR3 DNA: TGTGCCAGCAGCTTGGAGGGGGCCGTCTACGAGCAGTACTTC

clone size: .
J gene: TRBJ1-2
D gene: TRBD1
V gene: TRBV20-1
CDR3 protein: CSAHPGTGDRGYTF
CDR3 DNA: TGCAGTGCGCACCCAGGGACAGGGGATCGCGGCTACACCTTC

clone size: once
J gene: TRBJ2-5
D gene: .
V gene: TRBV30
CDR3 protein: CAWSPIFGQETQYF
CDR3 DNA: TGTGCCTGGAGTCCCATTTTCGGCCAAGAGACCCAGTACTTC

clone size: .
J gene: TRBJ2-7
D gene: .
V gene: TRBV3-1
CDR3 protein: CASSLSSYEQYF
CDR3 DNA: TGTGCCAGCAGTCTTAGCTCCTACGAGCAGTACTTC

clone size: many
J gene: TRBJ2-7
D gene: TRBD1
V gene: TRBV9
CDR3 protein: CASSVVGTGSFREQYF
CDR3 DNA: TGTGCCAGCAGCGTAGTTGGGACAGGGAGTTTTAGAGAGCAGTACTTC

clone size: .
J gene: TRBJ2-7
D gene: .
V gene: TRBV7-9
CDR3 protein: CASTTGTYEQYF
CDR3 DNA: TGTGCCAGCACGACAGGTACCTACGAGCAGTACTTC

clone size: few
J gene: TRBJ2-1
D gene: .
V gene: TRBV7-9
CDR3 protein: CASGRLYNEQFF
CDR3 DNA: TGTGCCAGCGGGAGGCTCTACAATGAGCAGTTCTTC

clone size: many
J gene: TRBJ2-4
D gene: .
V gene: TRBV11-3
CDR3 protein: CAGFIPKPYNIQYF
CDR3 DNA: TGTGCCGGGTTTATCCCAAAGCCCTATAACATTCAGTACTTC